This T cell receptor (beta chain) was recovered during a study of blood T cell repertoires in COVID-19 (TCRdb year 2020). Background for the entire study: Collaborator samples came from the United States, Italy and Spain and covered acute and convalescent phases of COVID-19. The prospective study material was composed of cDNA or gDNA derived from T cells, B-cell-depleted T cells, or PBMCs. The dataset comprised deeply sampled blood TCRbeta repertoires from subjects exposed to, actively infected with, or recovered from COVID-19. The repertoires were made available in a free public database intended to serve as a resource for research on the immune response to SARS-CoV-2. Samples were obtained from the ongoing ImmuneRACE study (first 160 participants) and from approximately 1,200 subjects provided by 6 global collaborators. Sample metadata almost always included a de-identified subject ID, COVID-19 status, age in years and sex. Where HLA class I and class II types were available, the types were taken from metadata supplied by the sample provider, not from assay-based typing.

Another Seattle source contributed samples from volunteer blood donors who had recovered from COVID-19. The collaborating institutions used their own protocols to collect whole blood in K2EDTA tubes. For TCRbeta analysis, collaborators shipped samples in one of three forms: frozen whole blood, isolated PBMCs, or DNA extracted from either of those sample types. The CDR3 numbers 16 residues from cysteine through phenylalanine. The only DNA kept is the CDR3, 48 bases in frame from the first base. The germline V gene provides CDR1 MGHRA and CDR2 YSYEKL. The V end loses 1 base and the J end loses 12 bases, and a stretch of 24 bases separates them. Here is what the overall study found, with its caveats: The quantity of clinical and demographic metadata differed by source and by participant and was supplied without curation.

TCRbeta CDR3 regions were amplified from genomic DNA using the immunoSEQ Assay, a bias-controlled multiplex PCR. In the original analysis: The number of nucleated cells in each sample was estimated by amplification of reference gene primers within the assay. Sequence reads were collapsed and filtered to measure the absolute abundance of every unique TCRbeta CDR3 rearrangement. Productive Simpson clonality was computed per sample as the square root of Simpson's diversity index over productive rearrangements. Entries here come from immuneACCESS through TCRdb and include only in-frame sequences with V and J called. Some clones fail to appear in such tables; in the studies checked, an unresolved V gene covers under half of the shortfall, and the cause of the remainder is unknown. V and J calls plus clone size are reproduced from that table; the DNA served to infer D and trimming. This sample holds about 300,000 clones; roughly nine tenths were observed only once. The ten largest clonotypes hold approximately 6.5% of the sample.

As concerns this clone: No cognate antigen has been identified for it. No base quality values were provided; no much bigger clone lies one nucleotide off.

Specimen: peripheral blood. The receptor chain draws on TRBV4-1 and TRBJ1-2; no D gene can be assigned with confidence. This sequence was found in a man in his late teens or twenties who had recovered from COVID-19. The nucleotide sequence is TGCGCCAGCAGCCAAGTGCGGACTGAGGTAGTAGTAGGGCACACCTTC. Its coded protein is CASSQVRTEVVVGHTF.